A single sample gave rise to the 5 T cell receptor beta chains below, sequenced in a study of shared clonotypes between healthy human individuals. Profiled with immunoSEQ multiplex PCR; TCRdb holds only in-frame clones, not every one. The repertoire holds some 1,100,000 clones, with about 84% as singletons. The specimen sequenced was memory CD4+ T cells from PBMCs. Sample subset: CD45RA-negative fraction. The receptors stem from a man aged 18 to 35 in good health. Some clones in this sample may be carry-over from other donors' samples.

The V gene is TRBV5-6, the J gene TRBJ2-7; the D is unclear. This CDR3 contains 12 residues. Per the germline V gene, CDR1 is SGHDT and CDR2 is YYEEEE. V was pared by 4 bases and J by 4 bases, with 9 bases between. CDR3 sequence (DNA): TGTGCCAGCAGCCAGGACGGTTACGAGCAGTACTTC. This encodes CASSQDGYEQYF. Supplemented by reference TRBV5-6 and TRBJ2-7, the full variable domain reads DAGVTQSPTHLIKTRGQQVTLRCSPKSGHDTVSWYQQALGQGPQFIFQYYEEEERQRGNFPDRFSGHQFPNYSSELNVNALLLGDSALYLCASSQDGYEQYFGPGTRLTVT.

The chain is built from TRBV4-1 and TRBJ2-1; D remains unclear. Trimming took 3 bases from V and 6 from J, leaving 12 bases between them. Germline values: CDR1 MGHRA, CDR2 YSYEKL. This CDR3 comprises 14 residues. The CDR3 sequence: CASSHPGWSNEQFF. In nucleotides, the CDR3 is TGCGCCAGCAGCCACCCAGGCTGGAGCAATGAGCAGTTCTTC.

About this clone: This sample also contains other DNA sequences that code for the same CDR3. The chain recombines TRBV27 with TRBJ1-3, with 7 bases matching TRBD1. J lost 2 bases, V lost 4 bases, and 2 bases had no gene match. The length of the CDR3 is 14 residues. Germline V gene sequence: CDR1 MNHEY, CDR2 SMNVEV (reference sequence). The CDR3 spells CASSSTGAGNTIYF. As DNA, the CDR3 is TGTGCCAGCAGTTCCACAGGGGCTGGAAACACCATATATTTT.

V and J are TRBV5-1 and TRBJ1-2, with 8 bases identical to TRBD1. The CDR3 loop spans 13 amino acids. Looked up from germline, CDR1 is SGHRS and CDR2 is YFSETQ. Trimming cost V 3 bases and J 7 bases; bases outside gene matches: 5. CDR3 sequence: CASSSDRVGGYTF. CDR3 bases: TGCGCCAGCAGCTCGGACAGGGTAGGTGGCTACACCTTC.

The V gene is TRBV5-1, the J gene TRBJ2-7; D is unresolved. In germline, CDR1 is SGHRS, CDR2 YFSETQ. This CDR3 spans 13 amino acids. Trimming shortened V by 0 bases and J by 7 bases, and 11 bases separated the two germline ends. CDR3 in amino acids: CASSLEVPGEQYF. In nucleotides, the CDR3 is TGCGCCAGCAGCTTGGAAGTCCCCGGGGAGCAGTACTTC.